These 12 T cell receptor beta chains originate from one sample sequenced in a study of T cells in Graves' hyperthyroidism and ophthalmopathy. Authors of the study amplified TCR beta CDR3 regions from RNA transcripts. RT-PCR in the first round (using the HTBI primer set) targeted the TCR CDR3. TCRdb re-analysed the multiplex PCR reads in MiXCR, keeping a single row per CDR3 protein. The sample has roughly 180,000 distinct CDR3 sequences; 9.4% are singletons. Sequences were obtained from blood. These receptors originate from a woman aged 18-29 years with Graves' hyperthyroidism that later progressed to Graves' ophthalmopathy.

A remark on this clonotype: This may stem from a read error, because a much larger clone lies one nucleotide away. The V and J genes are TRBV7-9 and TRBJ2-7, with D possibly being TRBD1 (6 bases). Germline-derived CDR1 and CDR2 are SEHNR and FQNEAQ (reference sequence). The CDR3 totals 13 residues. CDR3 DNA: TGTGCCAGCAGCCAAGACCGACAGGCCAGGCAGCACTTC. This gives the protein CASSQDRQARQHF. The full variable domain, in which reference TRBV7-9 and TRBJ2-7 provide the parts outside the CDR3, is DTGVSQNPRHKITKRGQNVTFRCDPISEHNRLYWYRQTLGQGPEFLTYFQNEAQLEKSRLLSDRFSAERPKGSFSTLEIQRTEQGDSAMYLCASSQDRQARQHFGPGTRLTVT.

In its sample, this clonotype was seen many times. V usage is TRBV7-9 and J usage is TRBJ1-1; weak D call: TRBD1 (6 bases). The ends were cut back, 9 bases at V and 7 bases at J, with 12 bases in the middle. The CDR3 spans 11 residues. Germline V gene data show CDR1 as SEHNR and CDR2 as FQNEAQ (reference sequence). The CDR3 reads CASWGANEAFF. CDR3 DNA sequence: TGTGCCAGTTGGGGGGCGAATGAAGCTTTCTTT.

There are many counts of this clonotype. CDR3 region: CASSATGDQPQHF. CDR3 bases: TGTGCCAGCAGCGCCACAGGGGATCAGCCCCAGCATTTT. The chain recombines TRBV7-6 with TRBJ1-5, with 7 bases matching TRBD1. Per germline, CDR1 SGHVS and CDR2 FNYEAQ. This CDR3 has 13 residues. Trimming at V came to 5 bases and at J to 5 bases, leaving 3 bases not matched to a gene.

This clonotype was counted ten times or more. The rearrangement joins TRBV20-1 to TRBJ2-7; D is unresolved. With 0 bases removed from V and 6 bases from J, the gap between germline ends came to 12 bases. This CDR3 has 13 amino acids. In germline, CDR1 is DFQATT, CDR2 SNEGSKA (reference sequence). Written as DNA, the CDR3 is TGCAGTGCTAGAGAGAAGTATAAGGCCGAGCAGTACTTC. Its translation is CSAREKYKAEQYF.

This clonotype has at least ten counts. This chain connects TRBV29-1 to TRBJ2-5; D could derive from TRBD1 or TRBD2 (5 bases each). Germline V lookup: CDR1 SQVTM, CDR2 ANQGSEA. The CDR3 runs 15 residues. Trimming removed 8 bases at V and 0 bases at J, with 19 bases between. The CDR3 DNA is TGCAGCACTTATTTCCCGGGGCGCCACCAAGAGACCCAGTACTTC. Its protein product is CSTYFPGRHQETQYF.

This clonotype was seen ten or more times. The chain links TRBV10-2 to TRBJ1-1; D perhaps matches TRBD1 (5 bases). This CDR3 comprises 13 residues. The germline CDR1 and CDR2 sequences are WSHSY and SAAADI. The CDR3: CVTSGGEYTEAFF. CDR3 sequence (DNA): TGCGTAACCTCCGGGGGGGAGTACACTGAAGCTTTCTTT.

In DNA form, the CDR3 reads TGTGCCAGCAGCTTGGGGGGGAATGTGGAAAAACTGTTTTTT. This codes for CASSLGGNVEKLFF. This chain links TRBV5-6 with TRBJ1-4; possible D gene TRBD1, 5 bases. V was shortened by 0 bases and J by 8 bases, with 11 bases between the two germline ends. The CDR3 has 14 amino acids. The germline V gene has CDR1 SGHDT and CDR2 YYEEEE.

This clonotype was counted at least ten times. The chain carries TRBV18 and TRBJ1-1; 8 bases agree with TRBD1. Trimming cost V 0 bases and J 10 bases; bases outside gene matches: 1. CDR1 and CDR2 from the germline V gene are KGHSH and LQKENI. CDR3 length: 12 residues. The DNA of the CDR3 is TGTGCCAGCTCACCACCGACAGGGGCAGCTTTCTTT. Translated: CASSPPTGAAFF.

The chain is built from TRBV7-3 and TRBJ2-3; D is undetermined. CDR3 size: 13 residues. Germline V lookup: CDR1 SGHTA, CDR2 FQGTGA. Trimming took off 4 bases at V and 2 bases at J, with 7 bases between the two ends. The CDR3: CASSSTATDTQYF. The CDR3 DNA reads TGTGCCAGCAGCTCAACAGCCACAGATACGCAGTATTTT.

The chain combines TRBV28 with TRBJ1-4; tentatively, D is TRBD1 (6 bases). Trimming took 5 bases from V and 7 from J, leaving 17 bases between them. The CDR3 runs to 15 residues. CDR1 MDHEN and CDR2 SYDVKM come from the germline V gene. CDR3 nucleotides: TGTGCCAGCAGTGAGGAGGGACATACCCTTGAAAAACTGTTTTTT. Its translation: CASSEEGHTLEKLFF.

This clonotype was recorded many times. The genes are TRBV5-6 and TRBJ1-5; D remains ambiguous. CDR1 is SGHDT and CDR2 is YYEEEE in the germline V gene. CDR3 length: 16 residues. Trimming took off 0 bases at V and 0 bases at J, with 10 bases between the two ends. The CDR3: CASSLGWPYSNQPQHF. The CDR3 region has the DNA TGTGCCAGCAGCTTGGGTTGGCCCTATAGCAATCAGCCCCAGCATTTT.

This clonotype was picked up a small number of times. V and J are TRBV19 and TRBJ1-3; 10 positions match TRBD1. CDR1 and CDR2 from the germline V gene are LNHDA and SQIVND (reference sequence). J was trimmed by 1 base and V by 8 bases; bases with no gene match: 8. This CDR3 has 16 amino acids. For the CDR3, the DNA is TGTGCCAGTTCGGGGGACAGGGGAGTTTCTGGAAACACCATATATTTT. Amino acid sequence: CASSGDRGVSGNTIYF.